One and the same sample provided the 29 T cell receptor beta chains below, sequenced in a study of regulatory T cells in long-lasting Graves disease. Time point of the sample: persistent/refractory GD, antithyroid drugs over 5 years with positive TRAb. The TCR library used RNA extracted from PBMCs. TCR beta libraries were built with iRepertoire HTBI primers and Arm-PCR of CDR3 regions. TCRdb reprocessed the multiplex PCR reads via MiXCR and lists one record per CDR3 protein. This sample has almost 350,000 distinct CDR3 sequences, with about 19% found just once. This material consisted of peripheral blood mononuclear cells (PBMCs), taken when the disease was refractory, from a patient treated with antithyroid drugs. The receptor source for this set is a female donor with Graves disease.

The chain uses TRBV4-1 and TRBJ2-7; D possibly corresponds to TRBD1 (6 bases). The CDR3 sequence is 18 residues long. V was clipped by 1 base and J by 2 bases, with 21 bases between them. CDR1 is MGHRA and CDR2 is YSYEKL in the germline V gene. This chain's CDR3 is CASSQGPRGHPGTYEQYF. In nucleotides, the CDR3 is TGCGCCAGCAGCCAAGGTCCCAGGGGCCACCCAGGGACCTACGAGCAGTACTTC.

This sequence joins TRBV19 and TRBJ2-4; D call uncertain. Germline CDR1 is LNHDA and CDR2 is SQIVND (reference sequence). V gave up 5 bases and J gave up 7 bases, with 6 bases separating them. The CDR3 runs 11 residues. This CDR3 reads CASSEFNIQYF. The CDR3 region has the DNA TGTGCCAGTAGTGAGTTTAACATTCAGTACTTC.

This clonotype has a count of ten or more. The V call is TRBV14, the J call TRBJ2-7, with TRBD1 matching over 11 bases. CDR1 is SGHDN, CDR2 FVKESK, per germline. This CDR3 comprises 15 residues. V lost 3 bases to trimming and J lost 2 bases; unmatched junction nucleotides: 3. This CDR3 is CASSQWTGGTYEQYF. The CDR3 coding sequence is TGTGCCAGCAGCCAGTGGACAGGGGGCACCTACGAGCAGTACTTC. Together with reference TRBV14 and TRBJ2-7, the CDR3 gives the full variable domain: EAGVTQFPSHSVIEKGQTVTLRCDPISGHDNLYWYRRVMGKEIKFLLHFVKESKQDESGMPNNRFLAERTGGTYSTLKVQPAELEDSGVYFCASSQWTGGTYEQYFGPGTRLTVT.

This clonotype was recorded a few times. The chain employs TRBV24-1 and TRBJ2-7; no firm D call. V was trimmed by 3 bases and J by 4 bases, leaving 15 bases between them. The CDR3 length is 15 residues. Germline lookup yields CDR1 KGHDR and CDR2 SFDVKD. The CDR3, as DNA: TGTGCCACCAGTGATACCCTTGTTCTTCGTTACGAGCAGTACTTC. Its protein is CATSDTLVLRYEQYF.

A note on this clonotype: This likely stems from a read error, as it lies one base from a far larger clone. The chain links TRBV7-9 to TRBJ1-2; D gene uncertain. CDR3 length: 13 amino acids. The germline V gene has CDR1 SEHNR and CDR2 FQNEAQ (reference sequence). The CDR3 sequence is CVSSLDHNYGYTF. The CDR3 DNA reads as TGTGTCAGCAGCCTCGACCATAACTATGGCTACACCTTC.

This chain joins TRBV4-1 and TRBJ1-4; 10 bases are a match to TRBD1. In germline, CDR1 is MGHRA, CDR2 YSYEKL. The CDR3 spans 18 residues. J lost 7 bases, V lost 3 bases, and 14 bases had no gene match. DNA for the CDR3: TGCGCCAGCAGCCACCCCGGGACAGGGGCCTGGTCCCGTGAAAAACTGTTTTTT. It is translated as CASSHPGTGAWSREKLFF.

This clonotype was recorded a few times. The CDR3 DNA follows: TGTGCCAGCAGAGAGTCTCCGGGACATGGGTACACAGATACGCAGTATTTT. Amino acid sequence: CASRESPGHGYTDTQYF. The rearrangement uses TRBV6-1 and TRBJ2-3, with D tentatively TRBD1 (6 bases). CDR1 is MNHNS and CDR2 is SASEGT in the germline V gene. Trimming removed 6 bases at V and 2 bases at J, with 21 bases between. The CDR3 contains 17 residues.

The chain uses TRBV20-1 and TRBJ2-3; 7 bases align to TRBD1. The CDR3 is 14 amino acids. Germline CDR1 DFQATT, CDR2 SNEGSKA (reference sequence). V was clipped by 6 bases and J by 2 bases; unmatched bases: 8. The chain's CDR3 is CSAADRSSTDTQYF. CDR3 coding DNA: TGCAGTGCCGCGGACAGGTCCTCCACAGATACGCAGTATTTT.

This clonotype has more than one count but fewer than ten. The chain recombines TRBV10-2 with TRBJ2-2; the D is unclear. The V end lost 6 bases, the J end lost 5 bases, and 7 bases lay between the germline ends. The CDR3 has 12 residues. The germline gives CDR1 WSHSY, CDR2 SAAADI. The CDR3 bases are TGCGCCAGCAGCGATCCGACCGGGGAGCTGTTTTTT. Its translation is CASSDPTGELFF.

The gene calls are TRBV6-2 or TRBV6-3 and TRBJ2-3; maybe TRBD2 (6 bases). Germline CDR1 and CDR2: MNHEY and SVGEGT. V lost 8 bases and J lost 6, with 6 bases in between. The CDR3 is 10 residues long. This CDR3 reads CASGGDTQYF. The CDR3 bases are TGTGCCAGCGGGGGGGATACGCAGTATTTT.

The rearrangement uses TRBV29-1 and TRBJ2-4, with 10 bases that match TRBD2. V gave up 7 bases and J gave up 1 base; unmatched junction bases: 13. The CDR3 sequence is 17 residues long. The germline gives CDR1 SQVTM, CDR2 ANQGSEA. CDR3 nucleotide sequence: TGCAGCGGCGCCCCGAACGAGCGGGAGGGTGCCAAAAACATTCAGTACTTC. Translation gives CSGAPNEREGAKNIQYF.

A remark on this clonotype: This could be a read error, since a much larger clone is one nucleotide away. The chain employs TRBV25-1 and TRBJ2-2; 8 bases are shared with TRBD1. From germline, CDR1 is MGHDK and CDR2 SYGVNS. This CDR3 has 17 amino acids. CDR3 in amino acids: CTSSEYGRTGYTGELFF. The CDR3 DNA is TGTACCAGCAGTGAATATGGTAGGACAGGGTACACCGGGGAGCTGTTTTTT.

Regarding this clonotype: One base away lies a much larger clone, so this may be a sequencing read error. The CDR3 loop is CASSSGDRQPGETQYF. As DNA, the CDR3 is TGTGCCAGCAGTTCTGGGGACAGACAGCCTGGAGAGACCCAGTACTTC. The genes are TRBV6-8 and TRBJ2-5, with TRBD1 matching 7 bases. The germline V gene has CDR1 MNHGY and CDR2 SAAAGT. The J segment lost 4 bases and the V segment lost 4 bases, leaving 12 bases of the junction unmatched. The CDR3 length is 16 residues.

This clonotype was recorded a few times. This rearrangement joins TRBV7-9 to TRBJ1-2, with 7 bases identical to TRBD1. Germline loops: CDR1 SEHNR, CDR2 FQNEAQ (reference sequence). CDR3 size: 17 residues. V lost 4 bases to trimming and J lost 4 bases; unmatched junction nucleotides: 15. The CDR3 nucleotides read TGTGCCAGCAGCTATTCCGGGACAGCCCGTCTTATCTATGGCTACACCTTC. This sequence encodes CASSYSGTARLIYGYTF.

This clonotype was detected a few times. The chain carries TRBV7-2 and TRBJ1-2; 10 bases map to TRBD1. In germline, CDR1 is SGHTA, CDR2 FQGNSA. The trim removed 3 bases at V and 12 bases at J, leaving 10 bases unmatched. The CDR3 consists of 14 residues. The CDR3 here is CASSLTGGPPYDTF. CDR3 DNA: TGTGCCAGCAGCTTGACAGGGGGCCCCCCTTACGACACCTTC. The full variable domain, in which reference TRBV7-2 and TRBJ1-2 provide the parts outside the CDR3, is GAGVSQSPSNKVTEKGKDVELRCDPISGHTALYWYRQSLGQGLEFLIYFQGNSAPDKSGLPSDRFSAERTGGSVSTLTIQRTQQEDSAVYLCASSLTGGPPYDTFGSGTRLTVV.

V usage is TRBV30 and J usage is TRBJ2-2, with 12 bases fitting TRBD2. CDR1 and CDR2 (germline): GTSNPN, SVGIG (reference sequence). V lost 3 bases, J lost 1 base, and 6 bases stayed unmatched. This CDR3 has 17 amino acids. The CDR3 sequence is CAWRPTSGGGNTGELFF. The CDR3 DNA follows: TGTGCCTGGAGGCCGACTAGCGGGGGAGGGAACACCGGGGAGCTGTTTTTT.

The V gene is TRBV3-1, the J gene TRBJ1-1; TRBD1 agrees at 7 bases. Trimming cost V 4 bases and J 0 bases; bases outside gene matches: 5. The CDR3 covers 15 residues. CDR1 is LGHDT and CDR2 is YNNKEL in the germline V gene (reference sequence). CDR3 region: CASSLQGGVNTEAFF. The CDR3 DNA sequence: TGTGCCAGCAGCCTCCAGGGGGGGGTGAACACTGAAGCTTTCTTT.

This clonotype showed up many times. The chain carries TRBV6-1 and TRBJ2-2; 10 bases match TRBD2. Trimming took 5 bases from V and 4 from J; bases not matched to a gene: 4. This CDR3 comprises 15 residues. Germline values: CDR1 MNHNS, CDR2 SASEGT. CDR3 in DNA: TGTGCCAGCAGTCCTAGCGGGGGTGGCACCGGGGAGCTGTTTTTT. Amino acids: CASSPSGGGTGELFF.

The chain employs TRBV7-8 and TRBJ2-3, with a tentative D call TRBD1 (5 bases). The germline gives CDR1 SGHVS, CDR2 FQNEAQ. V lost 1 base and J lost 5, with 13 bases in between. The CDR3 extends over 15 amino acids. CDR3 in DNA: TGTGCCAGCAGCTTAGAAGGGGCAGAGGTAGATACGCAGTATTTT. Amino acid sequence: CASSLEGAEVDTQYF.

In this sample, this clonotype turned up many times. The chain employs TRBV12-3 or TRBV12-4 and TRBJ2-7; the D call may be TRBD1 or TRBD2 (5 bases each). V was shortened by 7 bases and J by 7 bases, with 23 bases between the two germline ends. The CDR3 loop spans 15 amino acids. CDR3: CASNNAGTIRVEQYF. The CDR3 bases are TGTGCCAGCAACAATGCCGGGACCATACGCGTGGAGCAGTACTTC.

This clonotype was recorded at least ten times. This chain links TRBV7-9 with TRBJ2-5, with 9 bases aligning to TRBD1. With V trimmed by 5 bases and J by 5 bases, 12 bases remained unmatched. The CDR3 consists of 16 residues. Germline V gene lookup returns CDR1 SEHNR and CDR2 FQNEAQ (reference sequence). Here the CDR3 reads CASSPHRGRRAETQYF. In nucleotides, the CDR3 is TGTGCCAGCAGCCCACACAGGGGGCGCCGGGCGGAGACCCAGTACTTC.

This clonotype was counted many times. The chain is built from TRBV20-1 and TRBJ2-7; 10 bases agree with TRBD1. This CDR3 region has 14 residues. CDR1 and CDR2 from the germline V gene are DFQATT and SNEGSKA (reference sequence). Trimming removed 3 bases from V and 6 bases from J; junction bases left unmatched: 8. The CDR3 spells CSASPGTGVSEQYF. The DNA of the CDR3 is TGCAGTGCTAGCCCCGGGACAGGGGTTAGCGAGCAGTACTTC.

This clonotype was seen more than once but under ten times. The chain couples TRBV12-3 or TRBV12-4 to TRBJ2-2; D assignment may be TRBD1 or TRBD2 (5 bases each). Between the trimmed V and J ends, which lost 6 bases and 1 base, there was a span of 12 bases. The length of the CDR3 is 15 residues. CDR3 in DNA: TGTGCCAGCAGGTCCGGGACCAAGAACACCGGGGAGCTGTTTTTT. Translated: CASRSGTKNTGELFF.

This clonotype was recorded at least ten times. The V gene is TRBV6-1, the J gene TRBJ2-7, with 9 bases identical to TRBD1. V trimming: 2 bases; J trimming: 4 bases; junction bases outside the gene matches: 6. The CDR3 extends over 15 amino acids. CDR1 is MNHNS, CDR2 SASEGT, per germline. The CDR3 here is CASSEPGQGFYEQYF. The CDR3 nucleotides read TGTGCCAGCAGTGAACCGGGACAGGGATTTTACGAGCAGTACTTC.

This clonotype was found many times. J is TRBJ1-6 and V is TRBV9; 7 nucleotides match TRBD1. CDR1 and CDR2 (germline): SGDLS, YYNGEE. V trimming: 0 bases; J trimming: 0 bases; junction bases outside the gene matches: 6. The CDR3 runs to 18 residues. CDR3 sequence reads: CASSVGLGDSSYNSPLHF. Here the CDR3 DNA reads TGTGCCAGCAGCGTAGGACTGGGGGACAGCTCCTATAATTCACCCCTCCACTTT.

This clonotype was seen many times. The gene calls are TRBV28 and TRBJ2-7; D remains ambiguous. Trimming removed 1 base from V and 6 bases from J, with 13 bases in between. Germline CDR1 is MDHEN and CDR2 is SYDVKM. The length of the CDR3 is 14 residues. CDR3 DNA sequence: TGTGCCAGCAGTTTATTGCTAAGGGTGTCCGAGCAGTACTTC. Its protein is CASSLLLRVSEQYF.

The V call is TRBV5-1, the J call TRBJ2-1; 8 bases fit TRBD2. Trimming removed 6 bases from V and 7 bases from J; junction bases left unmatched: 3. This CDR3 is 12 amino acids long. Germline loops: CDR1 SGHRS, CDR2 YFSETQ. For the CDR3, the DNA is TGCGCCAGCACCCGCGGGGGGAATGAGCAGTTCTTC. Translation: CASTRGGNEQFF.

The chain carries TRBV4-3 and TRBJ1-2, with a weak D call TRBD1 (5 bases). CDR1 is LGHNA and CDR2 is YSLEER in the germline V gene. V gave up 1 base and J gave up 4 bases, with 16 bases separating them. The CDR3 contains 16 residues. The CDR3 sequence is CASSQGLTPGGYGYTF. The CDR3 nucleotides are TGCGCCAGCAGCCAAGGGTTAACCCCCGGGGGCTATGGCTACACCTTC.

The chain employs TRBV7-9 and TRBJ1-3, with D perhaps TRBD1 (5 bases). The CDR3 length is 16 residues. V lost 2 bases, J lost 2 bases, and 13 bases lay in between. Germline V gives CDR1 SEHNR, CDR2 FQNEAQ (reference sequence). CDR3: CASSLWRGRTGNTIYF. The DNA of the CDR3 is TGTGCCAGCAGCTTATGGCGGGGCCGGACTGGAAACACCATATATTTT.